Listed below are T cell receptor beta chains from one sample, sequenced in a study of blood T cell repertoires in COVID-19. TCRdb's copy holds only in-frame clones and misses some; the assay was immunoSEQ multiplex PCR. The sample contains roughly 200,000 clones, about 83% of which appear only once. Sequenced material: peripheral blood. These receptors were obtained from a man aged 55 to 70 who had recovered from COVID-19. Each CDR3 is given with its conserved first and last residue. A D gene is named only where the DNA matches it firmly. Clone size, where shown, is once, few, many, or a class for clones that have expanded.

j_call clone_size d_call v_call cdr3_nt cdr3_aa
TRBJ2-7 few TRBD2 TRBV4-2 TGTGCCAGCAGTTTAGCGGGAGCGATCCCCTACGAGCAGTACTTC CASSLAGAIPYEQYF
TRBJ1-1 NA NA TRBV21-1 TGTGCCCATATGGGGACTCGCAGCCTAATGAACACTGAAGCTTTCTTT CAHMGTRSLMNTEAFF
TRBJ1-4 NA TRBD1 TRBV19 TGTGCCAGTAGTGTTAGCAGGGGGCTTGCCGAAAAACTGTTTTTT CASSVSRGLAEKLFF
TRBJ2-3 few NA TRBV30 TGTGCCTGGGGACTATTTTCCACAGATACGCAGTATTTT CAWGLFSTDTQYF
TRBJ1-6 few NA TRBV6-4 TGTGCCAGCAGTCCGCGGGCCCTTAATTCACCCCTCCACTTT CASSPRALNSPLHF
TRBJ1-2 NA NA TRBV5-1 TGCGCCAGCAGCCAGGACGGGGACTATGGCTACACCTTC CASSQDGDYGYTF
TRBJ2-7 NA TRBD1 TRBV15 TGTGCCACCAGCAGAGGTGGACAGGGTTTCTACGAGCAGTACTTC CATSRGGQGFYEQYF
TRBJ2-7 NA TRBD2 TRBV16 TGTGCCAGCAGCCAATCCCGGGAGGGTAGCGAGCAGTACTTC CASSQSREGSEQYF
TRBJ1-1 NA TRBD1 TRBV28 TGTGCCAGCAGTCTACCGGGACAGCACACTGAAGCTTTCTTT CASSLPGQHTEAFF
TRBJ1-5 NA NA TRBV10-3 TGTGCCGCGGGGGGAGGGGAGGATCAGCCCCAGCATTTT CAAGGGEDQPQHF
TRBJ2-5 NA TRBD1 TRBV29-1 TGCAGCGCCCGAAACAGGGGGCCAGGAGAGACCCAGTACTTC CSARNRGPGETQYF
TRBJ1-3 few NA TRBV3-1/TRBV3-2 TGTGCCAGCAGTCCGGACAGTCGAAGCACCATATATTTT CASSPDSRSTIYF
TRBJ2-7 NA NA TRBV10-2 TGCGCCAGCAGTGAGAGACACCCCTACGAGCAGTACTTC CASSERHPYEQYF
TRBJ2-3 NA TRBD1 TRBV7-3 TGTGCCAGCAGCTCGACAGGGTTTCCAGATACGCAGTATTTT CASSSTGFPDTQYF
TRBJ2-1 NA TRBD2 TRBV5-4 TGTGCCAGCAGCCCTAGCGGGCCGCTCTCCTACAATGAGCAGTTCTTC CASSPSGPLSYNEQFF
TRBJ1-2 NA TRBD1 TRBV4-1 TGCGCCAGCAGCCAAGGGCCGGACAGGGAAGTGGGCGGAGGCTACACCTTC CASSQGPDREVGGGYTF
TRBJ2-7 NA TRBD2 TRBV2 TGTGCCAGCAGTGTTAGCCTAGCGGGAACCTACGAGCAGTACTTC CASSVSLAGTYEQYF
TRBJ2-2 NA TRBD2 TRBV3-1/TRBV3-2 TGTGCCAGCAGCCGACTAGCGGGATACACCGGGGAGCTGTTTTTT CASSRLAGYTGELFF
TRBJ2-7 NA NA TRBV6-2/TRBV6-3 TGTGCCAGCAGTTCGTACCGAGGGACACCCTCCTACGAGCAGTACTTC CASSSYRGTPSYEQYF
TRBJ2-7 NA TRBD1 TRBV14 TGTGCCAACGGACAGGTGCGGTACGAGCAGTACTTC CANGQVRYEQYF
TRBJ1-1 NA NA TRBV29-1 TGCAGCGTTAGGACAGTCCTGAACACTGAAGCTTTCTTT CSVRTVLNTEAFF
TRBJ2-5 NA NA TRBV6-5 TGTGCCAGCCAAGCGGTACCAGAGACCCAGTACTTC CASQAVPETQYF
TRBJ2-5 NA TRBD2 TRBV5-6 TGTGCCAGCAGCTTAGGACTAGCGGGAGCGGGGGAGACCCAGTACTTC CASSLGLAGAGETQYF
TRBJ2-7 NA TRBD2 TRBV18 TGTGCCAGCTCACCACCTGTTCTAGCGGGGGAGTACGAGCAGTACTTC CASSPPVLAGEYEQYF
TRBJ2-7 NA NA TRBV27 TGTGCCAGCAGTCCCTTCACAGGGTTACAGTCCGAGCAGTACTTC CASSPFTGLQSEQYF